This entry lists 17 T cell receptor beta chains sequenced from one sample in a study of T cells in Graves' hyperthyroidism and ophthalmopathy. Amplification targeted TCR beta CDR3 regions from RNA transcripts. HTBI primers were used for first-round RT-PCR of the TCR CDR3. Using its own MiXCR run on the multiplex PCR reads, TCRdb lists one record per CDR3 protein. The data contain fewer than 750,000 distinct CDR3 sequences, around 15% of them singletons. The sequenced material came from blood. These receptors were obtained from a woman aged 45 to 65 with Graves' ophthalmopathy.

The genes are TRBV6-2 or TRBV6-3 and TRBJ2-5; D might be TRBD1 (5 bases). Germline-derived CDR1 and CDR2 are MNHEY and SVGEGT. The CDR3 consists of 11 residues. V was shortened by 2 bases and J by 14 bases, with 12 bases between the two germline ends. The CDR3 DNA sequence: TGTGCCAGCAGTTACGGCCAGGGTTCTTACTTC. Translated, it gives CASSYGQGSYF.

This clonotype was seen at least ten times. The rearrangement joins TRBV6-2 or TRBV6-3 to TRBJ1-5; D is ambiguous. The CDR3 is 12 amino acids. The germline V gene has CDR1 MNHEY and CDR2 SVGEGT. V was shortened by 3 bases and J by 5 bases, with 5 bases between the two germline ends. CDR3 in DNA: TGTGCCAGCAGTTATGGGGATCAGCCCCAGCATTTT. As protein: CASSYGDQPQHF.

The sample holds a few counts of this clonotype. The V gene is TRBV29-1, the J gene TRBJ2-1; D may be TRBD2 (6 bases). The germline V gene encodes CDR1 SQVTM and CDR2 ANQGSEA. The CDR3 loop spans 15 amino acids. With 6 bases removed from V and 0 bases from J, the gap between germline ends came to 15 bases. The CDR3, as DNA: TGCAGCGTAGCCCCGGGACTTCACTCCTACAATGAGCAGTTCTTC. It specifies CSVAPGLHSYNEQFF.

The sample holds a few counts of this clonotype. This sequence joins TRBV4-2 and TRBJ2-2; 12 bases map to TRBD2. The CDR3 spans 18 residues. V shed 4 bases and J 0 bases; nucleotides not matched to a gene: 6. Germline CDR1 is LGHNA and CDR2 is YNFKEQ. CDR3 DNA: TGTGCCAGCAGCCGCGAACTAGCGGGAGGACCGAACACCGGGGAGCTGTTTTTT. Its translation: CASSRELAGGPNTGELFF.

This clonotype has ten or more counts. CDR3 amino acids: CASSEGGNTIYF. CDR3 in DNA: TGTGCCAGCAGTGAAGGTGGAAACACCATATATTTT. The chain is built from TRBV2 and TRBJ1-3; D unclear. CDR1 and CDR2 from the germline V gene are SNHLY and FYNNEI. This CDR3 has 12 residues. Trimming removed 1 base at V and 3 bases at J, with 1 base between.

This clonotype showed up many times. The chain carries TRBV18 and TRBJ1-2; D is possibly TRBD1 (5 bases). V was shortened by 5 bases and J by 2 bases, with 15 bases between the two germline ends. This CDR3 is built from 15 residues. The germline CDR1 and CDR2 sequences are KGHSH and LQKENI. The DNA of the CDR3 is TGTGCCAGCTCATCCAGGAGGGGCCTCAACTATGGCTACACCTTC. It translates to CASSSRRGLNYGYTF.

This clonotype was seen at least ten times. The chain links TRBV27 to TRBJ2-7, with D perhaps matching TRBD1 or TRBD2 (6 bases each). The germline CDR1 and CDR2 sequences are MNHEY and SMNVEV (reference sequence). V was shortened by 3 bases and J by 4 bases, with 19 bases between the two germline ends. CDR3 length equals 16 residues. DNA of the CDR3: TGTGCCAGCAGTTTTAGCAGGGGATGGGGAGGATACGAGCAGTACTTC. Its protein product is CASSFSRGWGGYEQYF.

This clonotype was detected ten times or more. The V call is TRBV5-6, the J call TRBJ1-2; the D is unclear. The CDR3 extends over 13 amino acids. The germline V and J ends were trimmed by 6 bases and 8 bases, with 17 bases remaining between them. Germline V gene data show CDR1 as SGHDT and CDR2 as YYEEEE. CDR3 in amino acids: CASTLRKGLGYTF. In nucleotides, the CDR3 is TGTGCCAGCACCCTGCGCAAGGGATTAGGCTACACCTTC.

For this clonotype: A read error may be the cause here, since a much bigger clone is one base away. This chain uses TRBV7-2 with TRBJ2-2, with a weak D call TRBD2 (5 bases). Trimming pared 5 bases from V and 4 bases from J, leaving 14 bases between. Germline V gives CDR1 SGHTA, CDR2 FQGNSA. There are 15 residues in the CDR3. CDR3 nucleotide sequence: TGTGCCAGCAGCCCCGGATGGAGGCCCACCGGGGAGCTGTTTTTT. Translating gives CASSPGWRPTGELFF.

In regard to this clonotype: The junction departs from the called germline gene at one end, perhaps through a read error. V usage is TRBV9 and J usage is TRBJ2-1, with 10 bases matching TRBD2. Germline V gene sequence: CDR1 SGDLS, CDR2 YYNGEE. This CDR3 contains 15 residues. CDR3 residues: CASSVVGSGGNEQFF. Here the CDR3 DNA reads TGTGCCAGCAGCGTAGTCGGTAGCGGGGGGAATGAACAGTTCTTC.

The gene calls are TRBV7-6 and TRBJ2-2; 9 nucleotides line up with TRBD2. Per the germline V gene, CDR1 is SGHVS and CDR2 is FNYEAQ. This CDR3 region has 16 residues. V shed 1 base, J shed 4 bases, and the junction held 4 bases outside the gene matches. CDR3 residues: CASSLGASGTTGELFF. DNA of the CDR3: TGTGCCAGCAGCTTAGGGGCTAGCGGGACCACCGGGGAGCTGTTTTTT.

This clonotype was detected only a few times. The CDR3 sequence: CASSVSPLEETQYF. CDR3 nucleotide sequence: TGTGCCAGCAGCGTATCCCCTCTCGAAGAGACCCAGTACTTC. This sequence joins TRBV9 and TRBJ2-5; D ambiguous. This CDR3 comprises 14 residues. V was pared by 1 base and J by 3 bases, with 10 bases between. Germline CDR1 is SGDLS and CDR2 is YYNGEE.

A word on this clonotype: A read error may be the cause here, since a much bigger clone is one base away. This rearrangement joins TRBV7-2 to TRBJ2-1; the match to TRBD1 covers 9 bases. The CDR3 loop spans 15 amino acids. CDR1 is SGHTA and CDR2 is FQGNSA in the germline V gene. CDR3: CASSFDRGTYSEQFF. The CDR3 DNA reads as TGTGCCAGCAGCTTTGACAGGGGGACCTACAGTGAGCAGTTCTTC.

The J gene is TRBJ1-5, the V gene TRBV24-1, with 7 bases identical to TRBD1. This CDR3 is 13 amino acids long. CDR1 and CDR2 from the germline V gene are KGHDR and SFDVKD. The V segment lost 6 bases and the J segment 7 bases; nucleotides outside the gene matches: 5. CDR3 in amino acids: CATSTGEPQPQHF. CDR3 nucleotide sequence: TGTGCCACCAGTACAGGGGAACCCCAGCCCCAGCATTTT.

This clonotype was detected many times. The chain uses TRBV28 and TRBJ1-2; 8 bases line up with TRBD1. The CDR3 is 17 amino acids. The trim removed 4 bases at V and 5 bases at J, leaving 15 bases unmatched. Germline V gene sequence: CDR1 MDHEN, CDR2 SYDVKM. Here the CDR3 DNA reads TGTGCCAGCAGTTACCGGGACAGGTCGTCTCTTGCATATGGCTACACCTTC. This gives the protein CASSYRDRSSLAYGYTF.

This clonotype was observed at least ten times. The chain carries TRBV20-1 and TRBJ2-3; the match to TRBD2 covers 13 bases. Germline-derived CDR1 and CDR2 are DFQATT and SNEGSKA (reference sequence). This CDR3 spans 17 amino acids. Germline trimming cut 4 bases from V and 2 bases from J; bases unmatched to any gene: 9. As DNA, the CDR3 is TGCAGTGCTATAGCTAGGGGACTAGCGGGGATCACAGATACGCAGTATTTT. This sequence encodes CSAIARGLAGITDTQYF.

This chain connects TRBV12-3 or TRBV12-4 to TRBJ1-1; 8 bases line up with TRBD1. There are 16 residues in the CDR3. After removal of 6 bases from V and 5 bases from J, the junction contained 14 bases not matched to a gene. The CDR3: CASRLRSQGARTEAFF. CDR3 DNA: TGTGCCAGCAGGCTAAGAAGTCAGGGGGCGCGGACTGAAGCTTTCTTT.